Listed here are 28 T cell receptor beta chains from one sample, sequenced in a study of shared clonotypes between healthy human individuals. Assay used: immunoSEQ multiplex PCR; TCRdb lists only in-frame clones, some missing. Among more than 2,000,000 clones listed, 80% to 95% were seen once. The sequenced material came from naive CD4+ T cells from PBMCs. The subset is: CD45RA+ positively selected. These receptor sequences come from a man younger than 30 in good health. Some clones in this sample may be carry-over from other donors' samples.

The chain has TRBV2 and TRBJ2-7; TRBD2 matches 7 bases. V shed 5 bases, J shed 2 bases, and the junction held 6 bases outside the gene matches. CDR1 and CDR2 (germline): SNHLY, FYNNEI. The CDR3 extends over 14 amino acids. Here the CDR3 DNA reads TGTGCCAGCAGTAAAGGGAGGGGTCCCTACGAGCAGTACTTC. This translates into CASSKGRGPYEQYF. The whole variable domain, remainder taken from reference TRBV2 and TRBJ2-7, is EPEVTQTPSHQVTQMGQEVILRCVPISNHLYFYWYRQILGQKVEFLVSFYNNEISEKSEIFDDQFSVERPDGSNFTLKIRSTKLEDSAMYFCASSKGRGPYEQYFGPGTRLTVT.

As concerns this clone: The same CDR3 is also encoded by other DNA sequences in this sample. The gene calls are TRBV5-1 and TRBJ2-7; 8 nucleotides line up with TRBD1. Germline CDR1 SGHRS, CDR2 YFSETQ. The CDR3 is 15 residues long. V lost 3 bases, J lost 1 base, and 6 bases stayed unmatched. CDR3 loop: CASSWTGTGSYEQYF. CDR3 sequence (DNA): TGCGCCAGCAGCTGGACCGGGACAGGTTCCTACGAGCAGTACTTC.

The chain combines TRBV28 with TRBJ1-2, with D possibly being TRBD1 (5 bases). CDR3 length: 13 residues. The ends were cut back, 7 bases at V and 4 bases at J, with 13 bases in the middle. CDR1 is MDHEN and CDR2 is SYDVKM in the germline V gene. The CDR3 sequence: CASTSARVYGYTF. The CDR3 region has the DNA TGTGCCAGCACAAGCGCCAGGGTCTATGGCTACACCTTC.

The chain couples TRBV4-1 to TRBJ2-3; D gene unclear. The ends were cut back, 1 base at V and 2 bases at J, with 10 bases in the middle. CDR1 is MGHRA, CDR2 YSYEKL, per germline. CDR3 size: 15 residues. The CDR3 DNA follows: TGCGCCAGCAGCCAAGTTCTTCCGTACACAGATACGCAGTATTTT. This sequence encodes CASSQVLPYTDTQYF.

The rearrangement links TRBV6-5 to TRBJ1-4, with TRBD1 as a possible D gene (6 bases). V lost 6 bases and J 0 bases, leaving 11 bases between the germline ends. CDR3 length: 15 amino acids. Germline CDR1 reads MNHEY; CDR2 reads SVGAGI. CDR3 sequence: CASRLRTATNEKLFF. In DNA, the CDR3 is TGTGCCAGCAGGCTACGGACAGCAACTAATGAAAAACTGTTTTTT.

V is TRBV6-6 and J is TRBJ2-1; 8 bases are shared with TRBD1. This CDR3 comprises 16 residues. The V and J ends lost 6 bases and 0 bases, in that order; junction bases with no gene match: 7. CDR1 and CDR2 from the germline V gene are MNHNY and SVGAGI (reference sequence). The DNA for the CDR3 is TGTGCCAGCAGCCAACCGACAGGGGTCTCCTACAATGAGCAGTTCTTC. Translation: CASSQPTGVSYNEQFF.

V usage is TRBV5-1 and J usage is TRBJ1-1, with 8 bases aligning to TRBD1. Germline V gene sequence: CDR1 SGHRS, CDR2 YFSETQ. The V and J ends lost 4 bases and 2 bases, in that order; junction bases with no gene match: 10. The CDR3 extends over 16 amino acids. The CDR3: CASSPPTGALNTEAFF. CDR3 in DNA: TGCGCCAGCAGCCCGCCGACAGGGGCCCTAAACACTGAAGCTTTCTTT.

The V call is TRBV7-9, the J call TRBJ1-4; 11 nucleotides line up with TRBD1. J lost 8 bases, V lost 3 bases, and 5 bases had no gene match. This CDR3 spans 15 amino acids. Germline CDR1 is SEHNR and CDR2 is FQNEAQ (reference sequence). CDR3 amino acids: CASSLMGQGVEKLFF. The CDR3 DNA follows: TGTGCCAGCAGCTTGATGGGACAGGGGGTGGAAAAACTGTTTTTT.

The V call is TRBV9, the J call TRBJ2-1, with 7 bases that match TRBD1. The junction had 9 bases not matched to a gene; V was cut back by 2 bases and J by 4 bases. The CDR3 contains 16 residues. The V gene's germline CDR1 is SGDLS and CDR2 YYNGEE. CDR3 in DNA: TGTGCCAGCAGCGTTGAGCAAGGACAGGCGTACAATGAGCAGTTCTTC. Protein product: CASSVEQGQAYNEQFF.

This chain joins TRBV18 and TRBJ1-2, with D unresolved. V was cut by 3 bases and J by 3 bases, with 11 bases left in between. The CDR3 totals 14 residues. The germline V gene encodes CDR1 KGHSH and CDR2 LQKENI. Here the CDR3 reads CASSPGRRDYGYTF. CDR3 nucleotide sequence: TGTGCCAGCTCACCCGGGCGAAGGGACTATGGCTACACCTTC.

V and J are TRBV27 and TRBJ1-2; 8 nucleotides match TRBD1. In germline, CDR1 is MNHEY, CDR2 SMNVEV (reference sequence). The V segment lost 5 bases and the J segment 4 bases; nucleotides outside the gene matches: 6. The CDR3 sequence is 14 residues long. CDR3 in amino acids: CASSPRGPVYGYTF. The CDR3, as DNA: TGTGCCAGCAGTCCCAGGGGGCCGGTCTATGGCTACACCTTC.

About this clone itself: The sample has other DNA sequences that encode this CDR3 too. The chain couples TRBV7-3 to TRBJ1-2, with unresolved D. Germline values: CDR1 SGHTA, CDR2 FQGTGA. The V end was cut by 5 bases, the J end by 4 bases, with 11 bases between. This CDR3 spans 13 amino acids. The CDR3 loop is CASSRDGSYGYTF. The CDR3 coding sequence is TGTGCCAGCAGCCGTGATGGCTCCTATGGCTACACCTTC. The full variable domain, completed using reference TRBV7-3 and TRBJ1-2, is GAGVSQTPSNKVTEKGKYVELRCDPISGHTALYWYRQSLGQGPEFLIYFQGTGAADDSGLPNDRFFAVRPEGSVSTLKIQRTERGDSAVYLCASSRDGSYGYTFGSGTRLTVV.

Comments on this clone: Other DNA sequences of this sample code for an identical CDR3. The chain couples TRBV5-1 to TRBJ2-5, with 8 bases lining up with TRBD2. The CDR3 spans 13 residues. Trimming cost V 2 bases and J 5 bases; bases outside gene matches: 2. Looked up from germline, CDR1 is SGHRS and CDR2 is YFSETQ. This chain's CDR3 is CASSLSGSETQYF. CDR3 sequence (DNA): TGCGCCAGCAGCTTAAGCGGGAGCGAGACCCAGTACTTC.

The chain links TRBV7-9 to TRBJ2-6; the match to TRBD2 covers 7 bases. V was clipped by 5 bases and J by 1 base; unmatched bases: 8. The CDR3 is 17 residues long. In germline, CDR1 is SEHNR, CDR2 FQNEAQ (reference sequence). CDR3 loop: CASSTSYGGSGANVLTF. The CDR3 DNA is TGTGCCAGCAGCACTAGTTACGGGGGGTCTGGGGCCAACGTCCTGACTTTC.

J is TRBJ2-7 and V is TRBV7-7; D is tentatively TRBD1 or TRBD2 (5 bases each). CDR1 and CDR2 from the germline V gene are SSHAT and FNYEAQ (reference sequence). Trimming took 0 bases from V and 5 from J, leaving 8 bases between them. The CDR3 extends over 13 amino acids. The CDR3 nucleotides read TGTGCCAGCAGCTTAGCGGGGCGGGACGAGCAGTACTTC. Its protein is CASSLAGRDEQYF. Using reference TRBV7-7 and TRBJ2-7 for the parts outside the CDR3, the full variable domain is GAGVSQSPRYKVTKRGQDVTLRCDPISSHATLYWYQQALGQGPEFLTYFNYEAQPDKSGLPSDRFSAERPEGSISTLTIQRTEQRDSAMYRCASSLAGRDEQYFGPGTRLTVT.

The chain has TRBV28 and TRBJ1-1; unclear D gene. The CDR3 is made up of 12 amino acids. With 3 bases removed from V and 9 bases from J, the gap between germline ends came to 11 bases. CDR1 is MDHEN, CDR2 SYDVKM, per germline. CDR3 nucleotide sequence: TGTGCCAGCAGTTTCCGGAATTGGCAAGCTTTCTTT. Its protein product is CASSFRNWQAFF.

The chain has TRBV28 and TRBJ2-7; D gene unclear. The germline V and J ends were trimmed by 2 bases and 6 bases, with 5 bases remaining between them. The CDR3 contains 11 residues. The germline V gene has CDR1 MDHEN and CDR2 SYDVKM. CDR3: CASSLESEQYF. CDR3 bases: TGTGCCAGCAGTTTAGAATCCGAGCAGTACTTC.

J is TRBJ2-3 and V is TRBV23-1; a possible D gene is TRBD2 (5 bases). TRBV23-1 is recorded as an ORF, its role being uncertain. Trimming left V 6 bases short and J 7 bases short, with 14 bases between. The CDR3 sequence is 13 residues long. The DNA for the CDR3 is TGCGCCAGCAGAGGACTCGGCTTCAATACGCAGTATTTT. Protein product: CASRGLGFNTQYF.

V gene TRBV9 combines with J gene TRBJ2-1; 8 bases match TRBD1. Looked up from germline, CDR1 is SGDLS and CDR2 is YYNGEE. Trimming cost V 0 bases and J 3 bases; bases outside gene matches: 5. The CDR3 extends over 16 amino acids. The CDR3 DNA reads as TGTGCCAGCAGCGTAGGAGGCAGGGGGCTCTACAATGAGCAGTTCTTC. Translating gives CASSVGGRGLYNEQFF.

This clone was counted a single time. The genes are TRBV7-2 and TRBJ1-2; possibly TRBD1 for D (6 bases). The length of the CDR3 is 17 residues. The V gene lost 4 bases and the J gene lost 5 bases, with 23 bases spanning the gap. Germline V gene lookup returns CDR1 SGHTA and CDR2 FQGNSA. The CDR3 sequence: CASSSPPMGGRNYGYTF. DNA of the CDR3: TGTGCCAGCAGCTCCCCCCCCATGGGGGGGCGAAATTATGGCTACACCTTC.

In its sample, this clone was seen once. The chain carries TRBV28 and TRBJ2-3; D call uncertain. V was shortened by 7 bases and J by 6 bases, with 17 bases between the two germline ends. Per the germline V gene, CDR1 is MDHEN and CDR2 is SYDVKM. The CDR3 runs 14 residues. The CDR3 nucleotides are TGTGCCAGCAACGCCCCTTCAGGTGCGGATACGCAGTATTTT. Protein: CASNAPSGADTQYF. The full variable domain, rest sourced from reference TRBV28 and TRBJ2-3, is DVKVTQSSRYLVKRTGEKVFLECVQDMDHENMFWYRQDPGLGLRLIYFSYDVKMKEKGDIPEGYSVSREKKERFSLILESASTNQTSMYLCASNAPSGADTQYFGPGTRLTVL.

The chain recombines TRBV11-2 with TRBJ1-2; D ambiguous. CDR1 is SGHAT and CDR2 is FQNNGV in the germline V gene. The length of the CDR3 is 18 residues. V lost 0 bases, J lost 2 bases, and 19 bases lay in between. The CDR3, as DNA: TGTGCCAGCAGCTTAGAGTTAGCGCGGGGAAGAGAAAACTATGGCTACACCTTC. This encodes CASSLELARGRENYGYTF.

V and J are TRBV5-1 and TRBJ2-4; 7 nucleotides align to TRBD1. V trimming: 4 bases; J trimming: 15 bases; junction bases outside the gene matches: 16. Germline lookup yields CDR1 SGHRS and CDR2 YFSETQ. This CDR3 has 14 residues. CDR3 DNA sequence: TGCGCCAGCAGCCTAGGGGGCGTCTCCTCCAATCCGTACTTC. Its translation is CASSLGGVSSNPYF.

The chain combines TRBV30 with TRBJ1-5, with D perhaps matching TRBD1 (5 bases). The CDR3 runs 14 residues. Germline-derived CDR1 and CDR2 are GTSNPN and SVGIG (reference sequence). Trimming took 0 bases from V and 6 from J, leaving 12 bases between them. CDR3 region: CAWSVRGGAQPQHF. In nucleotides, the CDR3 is TGTGCCTGGAGTGTACGTGGAGGGGCTCAGCCCCAGCATTTT.

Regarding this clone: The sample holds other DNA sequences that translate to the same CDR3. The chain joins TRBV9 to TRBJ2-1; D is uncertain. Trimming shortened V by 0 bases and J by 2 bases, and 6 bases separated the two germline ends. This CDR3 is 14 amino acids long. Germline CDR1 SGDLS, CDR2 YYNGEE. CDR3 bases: TGTGCCAGCAGCGTAGCTGGGACCTACAATGAGCAGTTCTTC. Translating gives CASSVAGTYNEQFF.

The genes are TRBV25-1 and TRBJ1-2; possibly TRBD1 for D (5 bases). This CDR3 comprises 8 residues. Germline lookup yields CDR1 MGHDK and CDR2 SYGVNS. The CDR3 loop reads CLTGGYTF. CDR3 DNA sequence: TGTCTCACAGGTGGCTACACCTTC.

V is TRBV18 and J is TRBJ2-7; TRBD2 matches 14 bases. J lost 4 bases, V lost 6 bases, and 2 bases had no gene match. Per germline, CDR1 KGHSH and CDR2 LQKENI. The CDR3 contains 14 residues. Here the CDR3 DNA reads TGTGCCAGCTCGACTAGCGGGAGGGAGTACGAGCAGTACTTC. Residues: CASSTSGREYEQYF.

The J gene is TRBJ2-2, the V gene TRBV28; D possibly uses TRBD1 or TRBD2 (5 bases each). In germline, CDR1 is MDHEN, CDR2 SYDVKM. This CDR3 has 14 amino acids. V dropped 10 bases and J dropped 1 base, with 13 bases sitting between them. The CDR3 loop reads CATTIGGNTGELFF. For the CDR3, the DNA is TGTGCCACCACGATTGGGGGGAACACCGGGGAGCTGTTTTTT.